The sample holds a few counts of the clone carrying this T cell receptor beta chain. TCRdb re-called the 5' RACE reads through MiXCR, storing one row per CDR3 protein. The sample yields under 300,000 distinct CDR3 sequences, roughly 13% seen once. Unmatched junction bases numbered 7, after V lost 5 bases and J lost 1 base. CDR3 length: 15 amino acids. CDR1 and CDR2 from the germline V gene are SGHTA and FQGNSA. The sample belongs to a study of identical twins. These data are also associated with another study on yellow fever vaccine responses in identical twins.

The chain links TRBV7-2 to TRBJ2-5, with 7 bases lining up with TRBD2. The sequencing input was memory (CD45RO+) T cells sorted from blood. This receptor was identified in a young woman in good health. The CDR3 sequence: CASSLSGTTQETQYF. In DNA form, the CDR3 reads TGTGCCAGCAGCCTCAGCGGGACCACCCAAGAGACCCAGTACTTC. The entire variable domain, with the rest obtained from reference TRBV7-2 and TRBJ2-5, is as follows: GAGVSQSPSNKVTEKGKDVELRCDPISGHTALYWYRQSLGQGLEFLIYFQGNSAPDKSGLPSDRFSAERTGGSVSTLTIQRTQQEDSAVYLCASSLSGTTQETQYFGPGTRLLVL.